This T cell receptor (beta chain) was observed in a study of blood T cell repertoires in COVID-19. Study summary: T cells, B-cell-depleted T cells, or PBMCs provided the cDNA or gDNA that served as material.

Assay: immunoSEQ multiplex PCR; the TCRdb copy retains only in-frame clones and omits some. Among roughly 200,000 clones listed, 75% to 85% were seen once. Concerning this clone itself: Mismatch with germline at one junction end may stem from a read error.

The Seattle patients, enrolled during active infection, were followed longitudinally. Sequenced input: peripheral blood. The source of this sequence is a woman aged 40 to 50 with COVID-19, enrolled during active disease.

The CDR3 loop is CASREATRVYEQYF. The CDR3 nucleotides are TGTGCCAGCAGAGAAGCCACCAGGGTATACGAGCAGTACTTC. The chain couples TRBV6-1 to TRBJ2-7; D is possibly TRBD1 (5 bases). The germline V gene encodes CDR1 MNHNS and CDR2 SASEGT. The CDR3 extends over 14 amino acids.